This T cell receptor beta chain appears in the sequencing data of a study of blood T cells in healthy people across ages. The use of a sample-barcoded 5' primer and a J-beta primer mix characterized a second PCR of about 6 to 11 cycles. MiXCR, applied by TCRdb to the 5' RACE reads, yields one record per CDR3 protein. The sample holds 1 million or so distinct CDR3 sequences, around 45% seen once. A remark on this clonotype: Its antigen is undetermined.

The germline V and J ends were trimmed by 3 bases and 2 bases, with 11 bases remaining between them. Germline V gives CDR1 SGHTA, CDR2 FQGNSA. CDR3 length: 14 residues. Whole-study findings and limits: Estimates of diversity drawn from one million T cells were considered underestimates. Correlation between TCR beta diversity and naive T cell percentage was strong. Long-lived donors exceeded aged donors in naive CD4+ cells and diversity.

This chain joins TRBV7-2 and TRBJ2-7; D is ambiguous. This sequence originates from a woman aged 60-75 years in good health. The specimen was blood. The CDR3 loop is CASSLAPATYEQYF. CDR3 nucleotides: TGTGCCAGCAGCTTGGCGCCCGCTACCTACGAGCAGTACTTC.